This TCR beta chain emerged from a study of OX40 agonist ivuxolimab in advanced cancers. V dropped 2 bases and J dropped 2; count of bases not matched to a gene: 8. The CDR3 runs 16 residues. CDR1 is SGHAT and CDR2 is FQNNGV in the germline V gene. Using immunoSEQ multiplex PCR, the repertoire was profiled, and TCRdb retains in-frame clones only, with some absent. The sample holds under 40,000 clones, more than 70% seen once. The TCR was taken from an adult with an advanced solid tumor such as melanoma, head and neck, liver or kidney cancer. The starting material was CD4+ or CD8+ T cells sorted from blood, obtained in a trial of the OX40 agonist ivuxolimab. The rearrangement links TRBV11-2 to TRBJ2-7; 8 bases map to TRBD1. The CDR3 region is CASSLNRGQAPYEQYF. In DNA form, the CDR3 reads TGTGCCAGCAGCTTAAACCGGGGACAGGCGCCCTACGAGCAGTACTTC. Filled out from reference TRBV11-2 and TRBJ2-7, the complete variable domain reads EAGVAQSPRYKIIEKRQSVAFWCNPISGHATLYWYQQILGQGPKLLIQFQNNGVVDDSQLPKDRFSAERLKGVDSTLKIQPAKLEDSAVYLCASSLNRGQAPYEQYFGPGTRLTVT.